This TCR beta chain was sequenced in a study of T cell responses to AZD1222 COVID-19 vaccine. Produced via immunoSEQ multiplex PCR; TCRdb's table is partial and in-frame only. Of 140,000 to 150,000 clones detected, 80% to 95% appear once; the ten largest clones hold 1.7%. V was pared by 2 bases and J by 4 bases, with 2 bases of the junction left unmatched. The CDR3 totals 14 residues. The V gene's germline CDR1 is MDHEN and CDR2 SYDVKM. The clonotype originates from an adult in good health. The rearrangement joins TRBV28 to TRBJ2-5; 9 nucleotides line up with TRBD2. Specimen: peripheral blood, collected on day 0 of AZD1222 vaccination. CDR3 in DNA: TGTGCCAGCAGTTTACGCGGGAGGGGAGAGACCCAGTACTTC. Its translation is CASSLRGRGETQYF.